This paragraph covers one T cell receptor beta chain sequence. The data are from a study of control samples from healthy donors and cancer patients. TCRdb's table, derived via immunoSEQ multiplex PCR, lists solely in-frame clones and lacks some. The table has about 170,000 clones, 91% seen once. Germline V gives CDR1 SGHNT, CDR2 YYREEE (reference sequence). The V gene lost 0 bases and the J gene lost 7 bases, with 8 bases spanning the gap. The CDR3 is 12 residues long. Sequences were obtained from blood. The sequence was collected from a woman in her thirties in good health. The chain couples TRBV5-4 to TRBJ2-7; either TRBD1 or TRBD2 may supply D (5 bases each). The CDR3 is CASSLEGEEQYF. CDR3 bases: TGTGCCAGCAGCTTGGAAGGGGAGGAGCAGTACTTC.